The 17 T cell receptor beta chains below come from one sample, sequenced in a study of OX40 agonist ivuxolimab in advanced cancers. Clones were sequenced by immunoSEQ multiplex PCR, and TCRdb holds only the in-frame ones, with some missing. The sample has around 66,000 clones; about 85% are singletons. The material sequenced was CD4+ or CD8+ T cells sorted from blood, taken in a trial of the OX40 agonist ivuxolimab. All receptors derive from an adult with an advanced solid tumor such as melanoma, head and neck, liver or kidney cancer.

This sequence joins TRBV10-3 and TRBJ2-2; TRBD1 is a possible D gene (6 bases). The CDR3 has 15 amino acids. The ends were cut back, 11 bases at V and 1 base at J, with 17 bases in the middle. Germline loops: CDR1 ENHRY, CDR2 SYGVKD. CDR3 nucleotides: TGTGCCTCCCGGATTCAGGGACAGAACACCGGGGAGCTGTTTTTT. The encoded protein is CASRIQGQNTGELFF.

This sequence joins TRBV9 and TRBJ2-3; no firm D call. Germline V gene lookup returns CDR1 SGDLS and CDR2 YYNGEE. The CDR3 sequence is 15 residues long. Trimming removed 2 bases at V and 0 bases at J, with 10 bases between. The CDR3 DNA reads as TGTGCCAGCAGCGTCTTCAGCCCGAGCACAGATACGCAGTATTTT. This sequence encodes CASSVFSPSTDTQYF.

J is TRBJ2-7 and V is TRBV11-2, with TRBD1 as a possible D gene (5 bases). The CDR3 runs to 18 residues. Germline V lookup: CDR1 SGHAT, CDR2 FQNNGV. Between the trimmed V and J ends, which lost 3 bases and 0 bases, there was a span of 21 bases. The CDR3 spells CASSFRFQSQGSSYEQYF. The CDR3 bases are TGTGCCAGCAGCTTTCGTTTCCAGTCGCAGGGATCCTCCTACGAGCAGTACTTC. Complete variable domain (other parts from reference TRBV11-2 and TRBJ2-7): EAGVAQSPRYKIIEKRQSVAFWCNPISGHATLYWYQQILGQGPKLLIQFQNNGVVDDSQLPKDRFSAERLKGVDSTLKIQPAKLEDSAVYLCASSFRFQSQGSSYEQYFGPGTRLTVT.

This clone has just one count. The CDR3 DNA reads TGTGCCGGTCAGGACAGGGTCGGTCGGAATTCACCCCTCCACTTT. Translated, it gives CAGQDRVGRNSPLHF. This rearrangement joins TRBV2 to TRBJ1-6; 8 bases are shared with TRBD1. The V gene's germline CDR1 is SNHLY and CDR2 FYNNEI. J lost 7 bases, V lost 11 bases, and 13 bases had no gene match. This CDR3 contains 15 residues.

The chain joins TRBV30 to TRBJ1-2; TRBD1 aligns across 8 bases. CDR1 and CDR2 (germline): GTSNPN, SVGIG (reference sequence). The ends lost 3 bases at V and 8 bases at J; junction bases unmatched: 11. CDR3 length equals 14 residues. CDR3 nucleotide sequence: TGTGCCTGGAGCACCTCCCAGGGGGCGAGAGGCTACACCTTC. This sequence encodes CAWSTSQGARGYTF.

The V and J genes are TRBV18 and TRBJ1-1; weak D call: TRBD1 (5 bases). This CDR3 spans 13 amino acids. V lost 3 bases and J 8 bases, leaving 13 bases between the germline ends. Germline loops: CDR1 KGHSH, CDR2 LQKENI. The CDR3 DNA sequence: TGTGCCAGCTCACCCGTTCCTGGGACCGAAGCTTTCTTT. Protein product: CASSPVPGTEAFF.

This clone was seen once. This sequence joins TRBV5-1 and TRBJ2-7; the match to TRBD2 covers 12 bases. The V and J ends lost 0 bases and 5 bases, in that order; junction bases with no gene match: 0. Germline assignment: CDR1 SGHRS and CDR2 YFSETQ. This CDR3 is 14 amino acids long. CDR3 loop: CASSLGTSGDEQYF. As DNA, the CDR3 is TGCGCCAGCAGCTTGGGGACTAGCGGGGACGAGCAGTACTTC.

This chain links TRBV7-7 with TRBJ2-3; 8 bases agree with TRBD2. This CDR3 has 13 amino acids. The germline gives CDR1 SSHAT, CDR2 FNYEAQ (reference sequence). After removal of 5 bases from V and 5 bases from J, the junction contained 3 bases not matched to a gene. The CDR3 DNA sequence: TGTGCCAGCAGCCCTGCGGGAGGAGATACGCAGTATTTT. Its protein product is CASSPAGGDTQYF.

The CDR3 spells CASSPRTDTQYF. CDR3 DNA: TGTGCCAGCTCACCAAGGACAGATACGCAGTATTTT. This chain links TRBV18 with TRBJ2-3; the D is unclear. The CDR3 extends over 12 amino acids. The V and J ends lost 2 bases and 3 bases respectively, with 3 bases between them. Germline CDR1 and CDR2: KGHSH and LQKENI.

V and J are TRBV6-6 and TRBJ2-7; D might be TRBD1 or TRBD2, each matching 5 bases. Germline V CDR1 and CDR2: MNHNY, SVGAGI (reference sequence). The V end lost 5 bases, the J end lost 5 bases, and 13 bases lay between the germline ends. This CDR3 contains 13 residues. For the CDR3, the DNA is TGTGCCAGCAGTGCCCGGGAAGGGGACGAGCAGTACTTC. Amino acids: CASSAREGDEQYF.

The J gene is TRBJ1-3, the V gene TRBV2; 9 nucleotides align to TRBD1. The CDR3 contains 13 residues. Germline CDR1 SNHLY, CDR2 FYNNEI. V trimming: 7 bases; J trimming: 7 bases; junction bases outside the gene matches: 5. Written as DNA, the CDR3 is TGTGCCAGCAATACAGGGGGCCTGAACACCATATATTTT. The encoded protein is CASNTGGLNTIYF.

This clone was seen a few times. The rearrangement links TRBV28 to TRBJ1-1; D gene ambiguous. The length of the CDR3 is 18 residues. The germline CDR1 and CDR2 sequences are MDHEN and SYDVKM. V was clipped by 1 base and J by 1 base, with 19 bases between them. The CDR3 protein is CASSLSTLFTGKNTEAFF. CDR3 sequence (DNA): TGTGCCAGCAGTTTATCCACCCTTTTTACGGGCAAGAACACTGAAGCTTTCTTT.

The chain links TRBV28 to TRBJ2-7, with D possibly being TRBD2 (6 bases). The CDR3 sequence is 13 residues long. Germline CDR1 reads MDHEN; CDR2 reads SYDVKM. The V end lost 5 bases, the J end lost 6 bases, and 14 bases lay between the germline ends. CDR3 loop: CASSALVGGEQYF. The CDR3 DNA reads as TGTGCCAGCAGTGCCCTGGTGGGGGGCGAGCAGTACTTC. Drawing the rest from reference TRBV28 and TRBJ2-7, the complete variable domain is DVKVTQSSRYLVKRTGEKVFLECVQDMDHENMFWYRQDPGLGLRLIYFSYDVKMKEKGDIPEGYSVSREKKERFSLILESASTNQTSMYLCASSALVGGEQYFGPGTRLTVT.

This sequence joins TRBV6-6 and TRBJ2-5; D remains unclear. Germline V gene lookup returns CDR1 MNHNY and CDR2 SVGAGI (reference sequence). Deletions cut 5 bases from V and 5 bases from J, with 6 bases between. The CDR3 is made up of 11 amino acids. The CDR3 here is CASSPRETQYF. CDR3 bases: TGTGCCAGCAGTCCCAGGGAGACCCAGTACTTC.

This clone has a single count. A much more abundant neighbour one base away suggests this may be a read error. Other DNA sequences of this sample code for an identical CDR3. V gene TRBV5-1 combines with J gene TRBJ2-7, with 8 bases matching TRBD1. Germline values: CDR1 SGHRS, CDR2 YFSETQ. The CDR3 has 17 amino acids. DNA of the CDR3: TGCGCCAGCAGCATCCCAGGACAGGGTACACGCTCTGGGGAGCAATACTTC. Its translation: CASSIPGQGTRSGEQYF.

This clone was observed a single time. The J gene is TRBJ2-7, the V gene TRBV23-1; D uncertain. TRBV23-1 is placed among ORFs of uncertain function. Trimming left V 2 bases short and J 2 bases short, with 7 bases between. The CDR3 runs 13 residues. The CDR3 region is CASSQGFTYEQYF. CDR3 in DNA: TGCGCCAGCAGTCAAGGCTTTACCTACGAGCAGTACTTC.

This clone was seen only once. The chain recombines TRBV5-1 with TRBJ2-7; D is perhaps TRBD1 (7 bases). The CDR3 has 13 amino acids. The V gene lost 3 bases and the J gene lost 2 bases, with 9 bases spanning the gap. Germline CDR1 is SGHRS and CDR2 is YFSETQ. CDR3 loop: CASSSRGAYEQYF. The CDR3 nucleotides read TGCGCCAGCAGCTCCAGGGGGGCCTACGAGCAGTACTTC.